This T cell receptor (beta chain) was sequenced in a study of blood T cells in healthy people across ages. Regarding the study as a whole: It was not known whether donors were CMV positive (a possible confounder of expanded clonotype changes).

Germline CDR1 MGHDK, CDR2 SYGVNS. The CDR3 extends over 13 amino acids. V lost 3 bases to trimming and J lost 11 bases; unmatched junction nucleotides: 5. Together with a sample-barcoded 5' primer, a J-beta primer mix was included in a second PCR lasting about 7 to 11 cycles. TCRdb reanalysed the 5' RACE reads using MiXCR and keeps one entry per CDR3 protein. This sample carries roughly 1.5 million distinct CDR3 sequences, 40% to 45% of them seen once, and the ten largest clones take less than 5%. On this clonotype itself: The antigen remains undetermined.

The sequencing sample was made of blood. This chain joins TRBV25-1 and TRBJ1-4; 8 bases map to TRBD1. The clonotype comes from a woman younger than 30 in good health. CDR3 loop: CASSDRTGTKLFF. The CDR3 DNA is TGTGCCAGCAGTGACCGGACAGGGACGAAACTGTTTTTT. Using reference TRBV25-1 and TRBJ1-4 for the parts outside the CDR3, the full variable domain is EADIYQTPRYLVIGTGKKITLECSQTMGHDKMYWYQQDPGMELHLIHYSYGVNSTEKGDLSSESTVSRIRTEHFPLTLESARPSHTSQYLCASSDRTGTKLFFGSGTQLSVL.